These 30 T cell receptor beta chains came from one sample sequenced in a study of CDR3 diversity in severe acne. TCRdb re-called the PCR reads with MiXCR, one entry per CDR3 protein. The table lists approximately 97,000 distinct CDR3 sequences, 51% of them singletons. The sequenced sample consisted of blood. The receptors were gathered from a male donor with acne.

The sample holds many counts of this clonotype. The chain is built from TRBV11-3 and TRBJ2-1; TRBD2 matches at 9 bases. This CDR3 has 16 residues. The V segment lost 5 bases and the J segment 3 bases; nucleotides outside the gene matches: 8. Germline V lookup: CDR1 SGHNT, CDR2 YENEEA. The CDR3 spells CASSLSRTSDYNEQFF. CDR3 coding DNA: TGTGCCAGCAGCCTTAGTAGGACTAGCGACTACAATGAGCAGTTCTTC.

This clonotype came up many times. The chain combines TRBV20-1 with TRBJ2-7; TRBD2 matches at 9 bases. Trimming removed 1 base from V and 3 bases from J; junction bases left unmatched: 19. This CDR3 contains 19 residues. The V gene's germline CDR1 is DFQATT and CDR2 SNEGSKA (reference sequence). The CDR3: CSARGPGSVAGVPNYEQYF. Here the CDR3 DNA reads TGCAGTGCTAGAGGGCCGGGGTCGGTAGCGGGGGTTCCAAACTACGAGCAGTACTTC.

A single count supports this clonotype. This clone may be a read error of a much larger clone one base away. This chain's CDR3 is CANSLIQNTEAFF. The CDR3 DNA follows: TGCGCCAACAGCTTAATACAGAACACTGAAGCTTTCTTT. The V and J genes are TRBV5-1 and TRBJ1-1; D gene uncertain. Germline CDR1 reads SGHRS; CDR2 reads YFSETQ. There are 13 residues in the CDR3.

Ten or more counts support this clonotype. V and J are TRBV2 and TRBJ2-1, with 7 bases that match TRBD2. Germline-derived CDR1 and CDR2 are SNHLY and FYNNEI. J gave up 5 bases and V 6 bases, and 7 bases lay outside the gene matches. The CDR3 is 14 residues long. The CDR3 sequence is CASRLTGTNNEQFF. CDR3 bases: TGTGCCAGCAGACTTACCGGGACTAACAATGAGCAGTTCTTC. The entire variable domain, with the rest obtained from reference TRBV2 and TRBJ2-1, is as follows: EPEVTQTPSHQVTQMGQEVILRCVPISNHLYFYWYRQILGQKVEFLVSFYNNEISEKSEIFDDQFSVERPDGSNFTLKIRSTKLEDSAMYFCASRLTGTNNEQFFGPGTRLTVL.

This chain uses TRBV11-2 with TRBJ1-1; D is perhaps TRBD1 (5 bases). This CDR3 is built from 13 residues. The V end lost 5 bases, the J end lost 6 bases, and 13 bases lay between the germline ends. CDR1 SGHAT and CDR2 FQNNGV come from the germline V gene. The CDR3: CASSPPGRAEAFF. The CDR3 DNA follows: TGTGCCAGCAGCCCCCCAGGGAGGGCTGAAGCTTTCTTT.

V gene TRBV19 combines with J gene TRBJ1-1; 7 bases map to TRBD1. CDR3 length: 13 residues. Trimming at V came to 7 bases and at J to 5 bases, leaving 7 bases not matched to a gene. Looked up from germline, CDR1 is LNHDA and CDR2 is SQIVND (reference sequence). The CDR3 DNA reads as TGTGCCAGTAACCAGGGGGGTAATACTGAAGCTTTCTTT. This gives the protein CASNQGGNTEAFF.

The V gene is TRBV6-4, the J gene TRBJ2-2; no reliable D call. CDR1 and CDR2 (germline): MRHNA, SNTAGT. The germline V and J ends were trimmed by 0 bases and 0 bases, with 8 bases remaining between them. The CDR3 is 16 residues long. CDR3 in DNA: TGTGCCAGCAGTGACTCTGGTAGCTCGAACACCGGGGAGCTGTTTTTT. It yields the protein CASSDSGSSNTGELFF.

The chain couples TRBV29-1 to TRBJ1-4, with D possibly matching TRBD1 (6 bases). This CDR3 is built from 12 residues. Germline V lookup: CDR1 SQVTM, CDR2 ANQGSEA. The germline V and J ends were trimmed by 6 bases and 3 bases, with 8 bases remaining between them. The CDR3 DNA follows: TGCAGCGTGAGACAGGCTAATGAAAAACTGTTTTTT. Translation gives CSVRQANEKLFF.

The CDR3 nucleotides are TGCAGTGCTAGTCGGGCCGGGACAGGGGGAGAGACCCAGTACTTC. It is translated as CSASRAGTGGETQYF. The chain has TRBV20-1 and TRBJ2-5; 11 nucleotides line up with TRBD1. This CDR3 comprises 15 residues. Losses at the gene ends were 3 bases for V and 4 bases for J; bases not matched to a gene: 7. The germline gives CDR1 DFQATT, CDR2 SNEGSKA (reference sequence).

The rearrangement uses TRBV2 and TRBJ1-5; D may be TRBD1 (5 bases). Trimming cost V 0 bases and J 6 bases, with 12 bases left between them. Germline assignment: CDR1 SNHLY and CDR2 FYNNEI. CDR3 length equals 15 residues. CDR3 coding DNA: TGTGCCAGCAGTGAAGCAGAGACGGGGGGTCAGCCCCAGCATTTT. As protein: CASSEAETGGQPQHF.

V and J are TRBV5-6 and TRBJ2-2, with 8 bases matching TRBD2. CDR3 length equals 16 residues. J lost 4 bases, V lost 0 bases, and 5 bases had no gene match. CDR1 and CDR2 (germline): SGHDT, YYEEEE. CDR3 sequence: CASSLEAGEVTGELFF. The CDR3 region has the DNA TGTGCCAGCAGCTTGGAAGCGGGAGAGGTCACCGGGGAGCTGTTTTTT.

Judged by abundance, this clonotype is medium-sized (0.01 to 0.1%). The chain couples TRBV25-1 to TRBJ1-4; D ambiguous. Germline CDR1 reads MGHDK; CDR2 reads SYGVNS. The CDR3 has 14 residues. The V and J ends lost 0 bases and 3 bases respectively, with 5 bases between them. The CDR3 loop is CASSEYGANEKLFF. The CDR3 nucleotides read TGTGCCAGCAGTGAATATGGGGCTAATGAAAAACTGTTTTTT.

Only a few counts were recorded for this clonotype. The V and J genes are TRBV9 and TRBJ2-2; D gene ambiguous. Between the trimmed V and J ends, which lost 0 bases and 7 bases, there was a span of 10 bases. The CDR3 consists of 14 residues. Germline V lookup: CDR1 SGDLS, CDR2 YYNGEE. The CDR3 DNA is TGTGCCAGCAGCGTAGATGGTTGGGGCGGGGAGCTGTTTTTT. This sequence encodes CASSVDGWGGELFF.

This clonotype showed up just a few times. One end of the junction is discordant with germline, which a read error may explain. This sequence joins TRBV6-1 and TRBJ2-3, with D possibly matching TRBD1 (5 bases). This CDR3 has 15 residues. The germline V gene encodes CDR1 MNHNS and CDR2 SASEGT. The CDR3 DNA reads as TGTGCCAGCCGTGAAGGGGTCGGGAGCACAGATACGCAGTATTTT. Its translation: CASREGVGSTDTQYF.

This clonotype was observed once. The chain employs TRBV7-9 and TRBJ2-5; D may be TRBD2 (6 bases). The CDR3 has 14 residues. With 5 bases removed from V and 5 bases from J, the gap between germline ends came to 15 bases. CDR1 and CDR2 (germline): SEHNR, FQNEAQ (reference sequence). CDR3 in DNA: TGTGCCAGCAGCCCAGAGTGGAGGGGCGAGACCCAGTACTTC. It translates to CASSPEWRGETQYF. Combining the CDR3 with reference TRBV7-9 and TRBJ2-5 gives the whole variable domain DTGVSQNPRHKITKRGQNVTFRCDPISEHNRLYWYRQTLGQGPEFLTYFQNEAQLEKSRLLSDRFSAERPKGSFSTLEIQRTEQGDSAMYLCASSPEWRGETQYFGPGTRLLVL.

V is TRBV7-9 and J is TRBJ1-1; no definite D call. The CDR3 loop spans 12 amino acids. V was clipped by 5 bases and J by 4 bases, with 8 bases between them. Germline CDR1 reads SEHNR; CDR2 reads FQNEAQ (reference sequence). In DNA form, the CDR3 reads TGTGCCAGCAGCCGTATTGGCACTGAAGCTTTCTTT. Amino acid sequence: CASSRIGTEAFF.

This clonotype was recorded many times. The J gene is TRBJ2-7, the V gene TRBV20-1, with TRBD1 as a possible D gene (7 bases). Looked up from germline, CDR1 is DFQATT and CDR2 is SNEGSKA (reference sequence). The V end was cut by 6 bases, the J end by 3 bases, with 12 bases between. CDR3 length equals 12 residues. The CDR3 DNA reads as TGCAGTGCCGCGGGACAGCTCTACGAGCAGTACTTC. It translates to CSAAGQLYEQYF.

A word on this clonotype: One end of the junction is discordant with germline, which a read error may explain. This rearrangement joins TRBV28 to TRBJ1-3; a possible D gene is TRBD1 (6 bases). Germline assignment: CDR1 MDHEN and CDR2 SYDVKM. This CDR3 comprises 16 residues. The CDR3 region is CASSSDSGVSGSTIYF. CDR3 DNA: TGTGCCAGCAGTTCCGATTCAGGGGTTTCTGGAAGCACCATATATTTT. Using reference TRBV28 and TRBJ1-3 for the parts outside the CDR3, the full variable domain is DVKVTQSSRYLVKRTGEKVFLECVQDMDHENMFWYRQDPGLGLRLIYFSYDVKMKEKGDIPEGYSVSREKKERFSLILESASTNQTSMYLCASSSDSGVSGSTIYFGEGSWLTVV.

This chain connects TRBV19 to TRBJ2-5; perhaps TRBD2 as D (7 bases). Germline CDR1 and CDR2: LNHDA and SQIVND (reference sequence). V dropped 1 base and J dropped 5 bases, with 11 bases sitting between them. The CDR3 is 14 amino acids. CDR3: CASSIGAGHETQYF. CDR3 nucleotide sequence: TGTGCCAGTAGTATAGGAGCGGGACACGAGACCCAGTACTTC.

Of note for this clonotype: The junction shows a germline mismatch at one end, possibly a read error. V gene TRBV25-1 combines with J gene TRBJ1-1, with 9 bases identical to TRBD1. CDR3 length equals 16 residues. Germline loops: CDR1 MGHDK, CDR2 SYGVNS. The CDR3 coding sequence is TGTGCCACCAGTGATTCCTCGGACAGGGGGAACACTGAAGCTTTCTTT. It translates to CATSDSSDRGNTEAFF.

This clonotype was observed many times. This chain uses TRBV20-1 with TRBJ2-2; D might be TRBD2 (8 bases). Trimming stripped 5 bases from V and 8 bases from J, with 21 bases between. Germline V gene data show CDR1 as DFQATT and CDR2 as SNEGSKA (reference sequence). The CDR3 runs to 15 residues. The CDR3 coding sequence is TGCAGTGCTGGAGGGACTAGGGGGCTGGGGGGGGAGCTGTTTTTT. This encodes CSAGGTRGLGGELFF.

This chain uses TRBV20-1 with TRBJ2-2; tentative D call: TRBD2 (7 bases). Trimming removed 6 bases at V and 6 bases at J, with 23 bases between. Germline-derived CDR1 and CDR2 are DFQATT and SNEGSKA (reference sequence). The CDR3 sequence is 16 residues long. For the CDR3, the DNA is TGCAGTGCCTTCCCGACAGCGGGACAAGGAGCCGGGGAGCTGTTTTTT. As protein: CSAFPTAGQGAGELFF.

The V gene is TRBV7-6, the J gene TRBJ2-7; 9 nucleotides agree with TRBD1. CDR3 length: 14 residues. With 1 base clipped from V and 7 bases from J, the junction kept 5 bases outside the gene matches. Per the germline V gene, CDR1 is SGHVS and CDR2 is FNYEAQ. As DNA, the CDR3 is TGTGCCAGCAGCTTAGGGACAGGGGCGAGTGAGCAGTACTTC. This gives the protein CASSLGTGASEQYF.

As for this clonotype: One junction end disagrees with the germline gene, perhaps due to a read error. The chain is built from TRBV7-3 and TRBJ1-1; 8 nucleotides agree with TRBD1. Germline CDR1 and CDR2: SGHTA and FQGTGA. The CDR3 is 15 amino acids. CDR3: CASGLTSQGASEAFF. The CDR3, as DNA: TGTGCCAGCGGCTTAACCTCGCAGGGGGCTTCTGAGGCTTTCTTT.

The chain has TRBV10-2 and TRBJ2-5, with 8 bases identical to TRBD2. V lost 5 bases and J lost 5; bases outside the gene matches: 7. Germline assignment: CDR1 WSHSY and CDR2 SAAADI. The CDR3 sequence is 14 residues long. The CDR3 region has the DNA TGCGCCAGCAGTAACAGCGGGAGTACCGAGACCCAGTACTTC. It encodes CASSNSGSTETQYF.

The rearrangement links TRBV30 to TRBJ1-2; the match to TRBD1 covers 7 bases. Germline V gene sequence: CDR1 GTSNPN, CDR2 SVGIG (reference sequence). The V segment lost 4 bases and the J segment 4 bases; nucleotides outside the gene matches: 9. This CDR3 has 14 amino acids. The CDR3 region has the DNA TGTGCCTGGATGCAGGGAGGGGGCAGCTATGGCTACACCTTC. Translating it yields CAWMQGGGSYGYTF.

In the case of this clonotype: This may come from a read error, since a much larger clone is one base off. V usage is TRBV11-2 and J usage is TRBJ2-3, with 7 bases identical to TRBD1. The J call may not be correct, given that the DNA end is closer to TRBJ1-5. There are 14 residues in the CDR3. Germline V gives CDR1 SGHAT, CDR2 FQNNGV. CDR3 in amino acids: CASAGGLAGPTQHF. CDR3 bases: TGTGCCAGCGCAGGGGGACTAGCGGGACCCACGCAGCATTTT.

This clonotype was observed once. The chain is built from TRBV9 and TRBJ2-2; no firm D call. The germline V and J ends were trimmed by 3 bases and 8 bases, with 5 bases remaining between them. This CDR3 has 11 residues. Germline V lookup: CDR1 SGDLS, CDR2 YYNGEE. CDR3 nucleotide sequence: TGTGCCAGCAGCGGAGCAGGGGAGCTGTTTTTT. This translates into CASSGAGELFF.

This chain connects TRBV7-3 to TRBJ2-7; 10 nucleotides match TRBD1. The CDR3 is made up of 16 amino acids. Per the germline V gene, CDR1 is SGHTA and CDR2 is FQGTGA. V shed 4 bases and J 5 bases; nucleotides not matched to a gene: 11. Here the CDR3 DNA reads TGTGCCAGCAGCTCGCGACAGGGGGCAAGCCTGGACGAGCAGTACTTC. This gives the protein CASSSRQGASLDEQYF.

The V call is TRBV15, the J call TRBJ2-5, with D unclear. V was trimmed by 0 bases and J by 7 bases, leaving 9 bases between them. The CDR3 has 13 residues. Looked up from germline, CDR1 is LNHNV and CDR2 is YYDKDF (reference sequence). The chain's CDR3 is CATSRETGGTQYF. CDR3 nucleotides: TGTGCCACCAGCAGAGAGACCGGCGGGACCCAGTACTTC.